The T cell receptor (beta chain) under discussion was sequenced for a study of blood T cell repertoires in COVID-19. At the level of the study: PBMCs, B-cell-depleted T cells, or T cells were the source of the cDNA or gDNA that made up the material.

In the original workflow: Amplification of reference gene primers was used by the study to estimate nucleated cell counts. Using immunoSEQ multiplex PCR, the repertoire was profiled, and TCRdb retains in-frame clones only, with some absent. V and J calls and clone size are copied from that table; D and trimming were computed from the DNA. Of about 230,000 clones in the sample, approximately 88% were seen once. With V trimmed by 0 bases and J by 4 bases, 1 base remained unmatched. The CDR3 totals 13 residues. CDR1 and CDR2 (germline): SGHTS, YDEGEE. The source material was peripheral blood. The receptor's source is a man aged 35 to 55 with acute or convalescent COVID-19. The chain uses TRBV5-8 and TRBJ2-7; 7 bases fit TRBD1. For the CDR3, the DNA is TGTGCCAGCAGCTTGGGGGGACAGTACGAGCAGTACTTC. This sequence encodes CASSLGGQYEQYF.